The text below deals with one T cell receptor beta chain. Germline V lookup: CDR1 PRHDT, CDR2 FYEKMQ (reference sequence). V was shortened by 4 bases and J by 6 bases, with 6 bases between the two germline ends. CDR3 size: 12 residues. The data were obtained in a study of blood T cell repertoires in COVID-19. Here immunoSEQ multiplex PCR was the method, and the copy in TCRdb shows in-frame clones only, minus some. Of 250,000 to 350,000 clones in the sample, roughly 90% were seen once. The TCR was taken from a man between 18 and 29 years old with active or convalescent COVID-19. The rearrangement links TRBV13 to TRBJ2-2; D gene unclear. Sequencing used peripheral blood. CDR3 sequence (DNA): TGTGCCAGCAGCTCCTTATCCGGGGAGCTGTTTTTT. Its translation is CASSSLSGELFF. Full variable domain (outside the CDR3, taken from reference TRBV13 and TRBJ2-2): AAGVIQSPRHLIKEKRETATLKCYPIPRHDTVYWYQQGPGQDPQFLISFYEKMQSDKGSIPDRFSAQQFSDYHSELNMSSLELGDSALYFCASSSLSGELFFGEGSRLTVL.